This T cell receptor beta chain was recorded in a study of control samples from healthy donors and cancer patients. The data were produced by immunoSEQ multiplex PCR, yet TCRdb's version contains in-frame clones alone and is incomplete. Here the sample spans some 96,000 clones, roughly 93% being singletons. CDR1 and CDR2 from the germline V gene are SGHTA and FQGNSA. The CDR3 covers 14 residues. The germline V and J ends were trimmed by 1 base and 6 bases, with 10 bases remaining between them. The rearrangement uses TRBV7-2 and TRBJ2-1; D might be TRBD1 or TRBD2, each matching 6 bases. Input material: blood. This receptor was taken from a man younger than 30 in good health. CDR3 sequence (DNA): TGTGCCAGCAGCTTAGGGGGGCGGGGCAATGAGCAGTTCTTC. Protein product: CASSLGGRGNEQFF.